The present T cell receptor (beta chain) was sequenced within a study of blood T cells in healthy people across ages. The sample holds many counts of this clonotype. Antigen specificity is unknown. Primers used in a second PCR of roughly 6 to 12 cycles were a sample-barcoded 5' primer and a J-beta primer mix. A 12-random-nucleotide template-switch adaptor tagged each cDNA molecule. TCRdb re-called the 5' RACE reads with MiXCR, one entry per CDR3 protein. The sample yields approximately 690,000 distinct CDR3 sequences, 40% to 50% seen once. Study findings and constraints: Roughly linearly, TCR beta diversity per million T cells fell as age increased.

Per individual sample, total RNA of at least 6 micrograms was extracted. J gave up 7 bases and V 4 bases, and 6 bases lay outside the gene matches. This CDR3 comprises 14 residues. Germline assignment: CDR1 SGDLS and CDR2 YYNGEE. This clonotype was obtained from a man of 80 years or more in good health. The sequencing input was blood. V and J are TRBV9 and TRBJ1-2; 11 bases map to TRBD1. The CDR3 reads CASSSRTGGSGYTF. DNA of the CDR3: TGTGCCAGCAGCTCACGGACAGGGGGCAGTGGCTACACCTTC.